This T cell receptor beta chain was sequenced in a study of beta chain features in type 1 diabetes (dated by TCRdb to the late 2010s). Turning to the overall study: Mean age, gender distribution, total cell number and subset yield were not different between patients and healthy donors. A total of approximately 100,000,000 sorted cells were examined across all samples, and the number of cells per subset was strongly correlated with RNA yield. The study compared the TCRB repertoires of sorted circulating CD4+ T cell subsets in recently diagnosed type 1 diabetes patients with those in matched healthy donors. Whereas all 28 donors provided naive and central memory subsets, regulatory and stem cell-like memory subsets were isolated from just 8 patients and about 8 healthy donors.

This clone was seen a handful of times. It has no known antigen specificity. Qualities for individual bases were not recorded, and no much larger clone is one base off. A single peripheral blood draw of approximately 100 mL on average was collected from each donor into heparinised tubes. Using a panel that included CD45RO, CCR7, CD25, CD127, CD95 and CD27, naive, central memory, regulatory and stem cell-like memory CD4+ T cells were sorted on a BD FACSAria II. All sorted populations exceeded 95% purity. PBMCs were isolated right away by Lymphoprep density gradient centrifugation and were stained directly, without culture. To minimize batch effects, samples were stained and sorted in pairs, one healthy donor with one patient per experiment. There are 12 amino acids in the CDR3, from cysteine to phenylalanine inclusive. CDR3 DNA is the only sequence kept; it has 36 bases, read in frame from the first base.

What the authors observed across the whole study: Naive, central memory and regulatory TCRB repertoires appeared to be more alike among patients than among healthy donors. Shorter templates might have been favored by PCR, but patient and control samples were amplified and corrected together, so both groups would have been affected equally by any skew. Fewer insertions and more nucleotide deletions at VDJ recombination sites were observed in patients with type 1 diabetes, implying thymic rearrangement abnormalities. Only small numbers of individuals were included in the HLA sub-analyses, which left unresolved whether HLA type had any influence on TCRB rearrangement. In all four CD4+ subsets, TCRB CDR3 length was moderately but significantly shorter in type 1 diabetes patients. Because cDNA rather than genomic DNA was sequenced, highly expressing activated cells could have been over-represented, although no difference in activation and CD3 levels was found between groups.

All of the isolated RNA was reverse transcribed with the High Capacity cDNA Reverse Transcription Kit, so expressed TCRB transcripts were sequenced. Deep immunoSEQ sequencing was applied to naive, central memory and regulatory T cell samples, giving an average of around 3.8 million total reads per sample. Sorted cells were lysed in RLT buffer, and RNA was extracted using DNase-treated RNeasy Micro or Mini kits according to cell number. Each cell subset was processed separately to prevent cross-contamination, with patient and healthy donor samples processed together. The immunoSEQ multiplex PCR was used to amplify TCRB sequences from cDNA, yielding 87-bp fragments that span the CDR3 region. The amplicons were sequenced using the Illumina HiSeq platform. The source study handled its data this way. Synthetic template baselines were used to correct PCR bias computationally, reads within Hamming distance 2 were collapsed, and singletons that could not be merged were discarded. Reads were aligned against IMGT so that V, D and J genes, CDR3 length and insertions or deletions at six rearrangement sites could be assigned. Within each subset, clonotype counts were normalized to sorted cell number, and only after that were true diversity and Gini coefficients computed with the tcR R package. The overlap coefficient, calculated on TCRB nucleotide sequences, was used to quantify repertoire sharing. The immuneACCESS repertoire file appears here via TCRdb, limited to in-frame rearrangements. These files lack a portion of the clones; in checked studies, under half of the deficit traces to unresolved V genes, and the cause of the others is not known. V, J and clone size are those of that table, while D and trimming were read from the DNA. The sample contains more than 150,000 clones, 13% of them found a single time. The biggest ten clones account for 0.62% of the sample.

The V and J segments used are TRBV21-1 and TRBJ2-7; the table's D call TRBD2 went unverified against the DNA. TRBV21-1 is a pseudogene. The clonotype comes from a young woman in good health. Sequenced: central memory CD4+ T cells from blood. The CDR3 here reads CASRFHGGEQYF. The DNA sequence is given as TGTGCCAGCAGGTTTCACGGGGGGGAGCAGTACTTC.